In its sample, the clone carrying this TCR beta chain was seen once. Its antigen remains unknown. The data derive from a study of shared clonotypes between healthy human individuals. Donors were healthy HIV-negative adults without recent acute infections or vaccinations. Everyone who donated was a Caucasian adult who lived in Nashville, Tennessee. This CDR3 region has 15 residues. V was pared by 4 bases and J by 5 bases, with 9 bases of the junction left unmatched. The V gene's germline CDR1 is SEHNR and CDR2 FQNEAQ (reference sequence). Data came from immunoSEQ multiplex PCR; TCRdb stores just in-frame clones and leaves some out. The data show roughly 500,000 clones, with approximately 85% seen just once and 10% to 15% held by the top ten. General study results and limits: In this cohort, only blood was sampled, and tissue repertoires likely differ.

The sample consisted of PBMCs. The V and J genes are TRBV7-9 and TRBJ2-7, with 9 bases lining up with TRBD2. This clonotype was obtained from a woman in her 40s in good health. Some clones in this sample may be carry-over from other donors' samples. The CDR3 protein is CASSSRGGRANEQYF. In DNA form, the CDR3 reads TGTGCCAGCAGCTCTCGAGGCGGGAGGGCCAACGAGCAGTACTTC. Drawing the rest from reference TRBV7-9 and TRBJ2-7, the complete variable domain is DTGVSQNPRHKITKRGQNVTFRCDPISEHNRLYWYRQTLGQGPEFLTYFQNEAQLEKSRLLSDRFSAERPKGSFSTLEIQRTEQGDSAMYLCASSSRGGRANEQYFGPGTRLTVT.